This TCR beta chain is drawn from a study of shared clonotypes between healthy human individuals. The table came from immunoSEQ multiplex PCR; TCRdb's copy has only in-frame clones and leaves some out. The sample records nearly 500,000 clones, approximately 80% being singletons. Deletions cut 9 bases from V and 0 bases from J, with 15 bases between. Germline CDR1 and CDR2: SGHTA and FQGNSA. The CDR3 sequence is 14 residues long. This clone was detected many times. Antigen specificity is unknown. Study-level findings and limits: Sample collection involved blood only; tissue repertoires are likely different. Among donors, the sharing of clonotypes was expected to be influenced by sequencing depth.

The receptor's source is a woman in her thirties or forties in good health. Some clones in this sample may be carry-over from other donors' samples. Sequenced: PBMCs. J is TRBJ2-7 and V is TRBV7-2; TRBD2 is a possible D gene (7 bases). CDR3 in amino acids: CASSRGGSSYEQYF. CDR3 sequence (DNA): TGTGCCAGTTCCAGGGGCGGGAGCTCCTACGAGCAGTACTTC.